This note documents a single TCR beta chain sequence. Antigen specificity is unknown. The method was immunoSEQ multiplex PCR; TCRdb's version includes in-frame clones alone and lacks a portion of them. Here the sample spans 99,000 or so clones, roughly four fifths being singletons. V trimming: 4 bases; J trimming: 6 bases; junction bases outside the gene matches: 9. Looked up from germline, CDR1 is SGHRS and CDR2 is YFSETQ. The CDR3 consists of 15 residues. The source of the sample is a study of OX40 agonist ivuxolimab in advanced cancers. Study as a whole: Patients received the agonistic anti-OX40 (CD134) antibody ivuxolimab. Dose-escalation patients' cancers were hepatocellular carcinoma, melanoma, renal cell or head and neck cancer. Study-level results: Relative to CD4+ cells, CD8+ T cells on average had more expanded clones.

Baseline, cycle 4 day 1, and cycle 7 day 1 were the blood sampling points. The chain combines TRBV5-1 with TRBJ2-1; 8 bases are a match to TRBD1. This sequence was found in an adult with an advanced solid tumor such as melanoma, head and neck, liver or kidney cancer. Sequences were derived from CD4+ or CD8+ T cells sorted from blood, sampled in a trial of the OX40 agonist ivuxolimab. CDR3 sequence (DNA): TGCGCCAGCAGCACGTCTCAGGGGGCGAGCAATGAGCAGTTCTTC. Its translation is CASSTSQGASNEQFF.